These T cell receptor beta chains were read from a single sample in a study of T cells in Graves' hyperthyroidism and ophthalmopathy. TCRdb itself ran the multiplex PCR reads through MiXCR, one entry per CDR3 protein. The sample has about 590,000 distinct CDR3 sequences, 15% to 17% seen once. The sample taken for sequencing was blood. These receptors originate from a woman aged 25 to 45 with Graves' hyperthyroidism. Both conserved end residues are part of each CDR3. The D gene is left open where the match is weak. A clone size is listed for some rows: how often the clone was seen (once, few, many), or a class if it is expanded.

size | D | J | V | DNA | CDR3
many | - | TRBJ2-1 | TRBV3-1 | TGTGCCAGCAGCCAACGAACGGGACCTGAAAATGAGCAGTTCTTC | CASSQRTGPENEQFF
- | - | TRBJ2-2 | TRBV27 | TGTGCCAGCAGCCGAAGGGGATCCGGGGAGCTGTTTTTT | CASSRRGSGELFF
many | TRBD2 | TRBJ2-3 | TRBV11-1 | TGTGCCAGCAGCTTAGTAGGTTGGACTAGCGGGAGCACAGATACGCAGTATTTT | CASSLVGWTSGSTDTQYF
many | TRBD1 | TRBJ1-6 | TRBV10-2 | TGCGCCAGCAGTGACACAGGGGGCTCACCCCTCCACTTT | CASSDTGGSPLHF
- | - | TRBJ2-5 | TRBV20-1 | TGCAGTGCTATTGGACTGGCCTCCCAAGAGACCCAGTACTTC | CSAIGLASQETQYF
few | TRBD1 | TRBJ2-7 | TRBV10-2 | TGCGCCAGCAGTGATAGACAGGGGGCCTTCTCCTACGAGCAGTACTTC | CASSDRQGAFSYEQYF
- | TRBD1 | TRBJ2-7 | TRBV6-2/TRBV6-3 | TGTGCTAGCAGTTACTTGACAGGGATCGTCTACGAGCAGTACTTC | CASSYLTGIVYEQYF
many | TRBD2 | TRBJ2-1 | TRBV5-1 | TGCGCCAGCAGCCCGGGACTAGCGGGAGAATACAATGAGCAGTTCTTC | CASSPGLAGEYNEQFF
many | TRBD1 | TRBJ1-1 | TRBV2 | TGTGCCAGCAGCTCCAGGGGGAAAACGGCTGAAGCTTTCTTT | CASSSRGKTAEAFF
many | - | TRBJ2-1 | TRBV20-1 | TGCAGTGCTAGAGTCAATACGGGACAAATCTACAATGAGCAGTTCTTC | CSARVNTGQIYNEQFF
many | TRBD1 | TRBJ1-5 | TRBV28 | TGTGCCAGCAGTTACAATTATATTGGGCCACAGGGGGCCAGTCAGCCCCAGCATTTT | CASSYNYIGPQGASQPQHF
- | - | TRBJ1-4 | TRBV14 | TGTGCCAGCAGCCCCCGAGGGGATCAGGAAAAACTGTTTTTT | CASSPRGDQEKLFF
many | TRBD1 | TRBJ2-2 | TRBV2 | TGTGCCAGCAGAGGACAGGCGAACACCGGGGAGCTGTTTTTT | CASRGQANTGELFF
many | TRBD1 | TRBJ2-1 | TRBV27 | TGTGCCAGCAGTTTTGACAGGGGACCCTACAATGAGCAGTTCTTC | CASSFDRGPYNEQFF
few | - | TRBJ2-1 | TRBV19 | TGTGCCAGTAGTCCGCCGGGACAAATCGGCGGTGAGCAGTTCTTC | CASSPPGQIGGEQFF
many | TRBD2 | TRBJ2-4 | TRBV3-1 | TGTGCCAGCAGCCAATCCGGGACTAGCGGAAGGAGGAGCATTCAGTACTTC | CASSQSGTSGRRSIQYF
few | - | TRBJ2-2 | TRBV9 | TGTGCCAGCAGCCTTGGGGGGGACAAACAATACACCGGGGAGCTGTTTTTT | CASSLGGDKQYTGELFF
- | - | TRBJ2-3 | TRBV28 | TGTGCCAGCAGTTTGCAAAACAGAGATACGCAGTATTTT | CASSLQNRDTQYF
few | TRBD2 | TRBJ2-5 | TRBV6-1 | TGTGCCAGCAGAGTTAGCGGGTCCGGGGCCCAGTACTTC | CASRVSGSGAQYF
many | - | TRBJ1-1 | TRBV20-1 | TGCAGTGCCATAACGGCCAGGAACACTGAAGCTTTCTTT | CSAITARNTEAFF
many | - | TRBJ2-3 | TRBV20-1 | TGCAGTGCTAGAGGGGACGGCACAGATACGCAGTATTTT | CSARGDGTDTQYF
few | TRBD1 | TRBJ2-2 | TRBV30 | TGTGCCTGGCAAAACAGGGGGCCTGGCACCGGGGAGCTGTTTTTT | CAWQNRGPGTGELFF
- | - | TRBJ2-2 | TRBV6-1 | TGTGCCAGCAGACCAAAGGACGGGAACACCGGGGAGCTGTTTTTT | CASRPKDGNTGELFF
- | - | TRBJ2-1 | TRBV6-6 | TGTGCCAGCAGTTACTCTCCCGGGAATGAGCAGTTCTTC | CASSYSPGNEQFF
- | - | TRBJ2-7 | TRBV7-2 | TGTGCCAGCAGCTTAGAGGGCCACCCTTTGCAGTACTTC | CASSLEGHPLQYF
few | - | TRBJ2-2 | TRBV24-1 | TGTGCCACCGCGAGGTTGGAGGAGCTGTTTTTT | CATARLEELFF
few | TRBD2 | TRBJ2-6 | TRBV6-1 | TGTGCCACCATGACTAGCGGGAGGAGCTCTGGGGCCAACGTCCTGACTTTC | CATMTSGRSSGANVLTF
few | - | TRBJ1-1 | TRBV19 | TGTGCCAGTAGTATCGCAGACAGTAAGAACACTGAAGCTTTCTTT | CASSIADSKNTEAFF